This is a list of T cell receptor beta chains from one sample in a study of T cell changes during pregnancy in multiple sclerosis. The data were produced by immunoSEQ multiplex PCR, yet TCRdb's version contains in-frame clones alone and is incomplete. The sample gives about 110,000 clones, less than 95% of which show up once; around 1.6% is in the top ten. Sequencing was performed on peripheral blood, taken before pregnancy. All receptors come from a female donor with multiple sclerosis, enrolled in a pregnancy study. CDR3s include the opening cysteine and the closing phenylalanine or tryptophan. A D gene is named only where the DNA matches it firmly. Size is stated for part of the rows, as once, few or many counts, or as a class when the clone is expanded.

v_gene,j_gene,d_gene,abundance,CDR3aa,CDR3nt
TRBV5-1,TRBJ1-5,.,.,CASSLETGNQPQHF,TGCGCCAGCAGCTTAGAAACAGGGAATCAGCCCCAGCATTTT
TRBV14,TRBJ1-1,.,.,CASSPYEGVNTEAFF,TGTGCCAGCAGCCCCTATGAGGGTGTGAACACTGAAGCTTTCTTT
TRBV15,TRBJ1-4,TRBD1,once,CATSRDRTGGGELFF,TGTGCCACCAGCAGGGATCGGACAGGGGGAGGGGAACTGTTTTTT
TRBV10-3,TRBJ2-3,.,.,CAISQTDTQYF,TGTGCCATCAGTCAAACAGATACGCAGTATTTT
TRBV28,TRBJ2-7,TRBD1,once,CASKGDRGPSSYEQYF,TGTGCCAGCAAGGGGGACAGGGGGCCGAGCTCCTACGAGCAGTACTTC
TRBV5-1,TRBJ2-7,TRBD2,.,CASGPGLADSYEQYF,TGCGCCAGCGGCCCGGGACTAGCGGATTCCTACGAGCAGTACTTC
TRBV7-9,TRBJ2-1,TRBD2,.,CASTAGASGRAVYEQFF,TGTGCCAGCACCGCCGGCGCTAGCGGGAGGGCCGTTTATGAGCAGTTCTTC
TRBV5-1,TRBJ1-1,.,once,CASSLMASPNTEAFF,TGCGCCAGCAGCTTGATGGCCAGTCCTAACACTGAAGCTTTCTTT
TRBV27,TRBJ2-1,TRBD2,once,CASRLAGGTNEQFF,TGTGCCAGCAGACTAGCGGGAGGAACGAATGAGCAGTTCTTC
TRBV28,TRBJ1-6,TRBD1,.,CASSPDRVSPLHF,TGTGCCAGCAGTCCCGACAGGGTCTCACCCCTCCACTTT
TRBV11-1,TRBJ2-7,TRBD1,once,CASSLSTPGQALYEQYF,TGTGCCAGCAGCTTATCAACCCCGGGACAGGCCCTATACGAGCAGTACTTC
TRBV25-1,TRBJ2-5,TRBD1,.,CASTPGTGGRETQYF,TGTGCCAGCACTCCAGGGACAGGGGGCAGAGAGACCCAGTACTTC
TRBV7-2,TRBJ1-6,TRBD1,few,CASRANRGNSPLHF,TGTGCCAGCAGGGCTAACAGGGGAAACTCACCCCTCCACTTT
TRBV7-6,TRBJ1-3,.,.,CASSKGQNTIYF,TGTGCCAGCAGCAAGGGGCAAAACACCATATATTTT
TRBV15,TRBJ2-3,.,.,CATSRDWTADTQYF,TGTGCCACCAGCCGGGACTGGACTGCGGATACGCAGTATTTT
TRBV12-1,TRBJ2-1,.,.,CASVTSGRGYNEQFF,TGTGCCAGCGTAACCAGCGGGAGGGGTTACAATGAGCAGTTCTTC
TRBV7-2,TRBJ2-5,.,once,CASSSAVGQETQYF,TGTGCCAGCAGCTCGGCAGTAGGACAGGAGACCCAGTACTTC
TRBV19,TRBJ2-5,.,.,CASSIDQETQYF,TGTGCCAGTAGTATAGATCAGGAGACCCAGTACTTC
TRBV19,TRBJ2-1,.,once,CASSMEGGAYNEQFF,TGTGCCAGTAGTATGGAAGGGGGGGCCTACAATGAGCAGTTCTTC
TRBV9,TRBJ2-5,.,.,CASSKNTGNQETQYF,TGTGCCAGCAGCAAAAACACAGGCAACCAAGAGACCCAGTACTTC
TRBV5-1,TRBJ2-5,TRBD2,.,CASSLVGLADQETQYF,TGCGCCAGCAGCTTGGTTGGACTAGCGGATCAAGAGACCCAGTACTTC
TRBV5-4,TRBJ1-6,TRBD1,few,CASSFQGALRSPLHF,TGTGCCAGCAGCTTTCAGGGGGCCTTGCGTTCACCCCTCCACTTT
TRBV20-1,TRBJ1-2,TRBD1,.,CSAIDRVGYTF,TGCAGTGCTATCGACAGGGTCGGCTACACCTTC